This T cell receptor (beta chain) was profiled in a study of T cells in Graves' hyperthyroidism and ophthalmopathy. RNA transcripts were the template for amplifying TCR beta CDR3 regions. A set of HTBI primers served as the primers for a first-round RT-PCR of the TCR CDR3. One entry per CDR3 protein results from TCRdb running MiXCR on the multiplex PCR reads. The data show nearly 250,000 distinct CDR3 sequences, with roughly 15% seen just once and around 28% held by the top ten. Germline V lookup: CDR1 LGHDT, CDR2 YNNKEL (reference sequence). Deletions cut 1 base from V and 5 bases from J, with 11 bases between. The CDR3 has 14 residues. Fresh peripheral blood, under 11 ml, yielded the PBMCs.

V is TRBV3-1 and J is TRBJ2-5; TRBD2 might be the D (5 bases). The TCR was taken from a woman aged 18 to 35 with Graves' ophthalmopathy. Sequences were obtained from blood. CDR3 nucleotides: TGTGCCAGCAGCCAAGGTGTCGGCGGGGAGACCCAGTACTTC. This translates into CASSQGVGGETQYF.